Below are 21 T cell receptor beta chains sequenced from a single sample in a study of cytomegalovirus exposure and HLA in healthy donors. Primers for the PCR totalled 60 Vbeta and 13 Jbeta. Clones were read by immunoSEQ multiplex PCR, and TCRdb kept only the in-frame ones, dropping some. The sample holds 130,000 to 150,000 clones, around 77% seen once. The sample consisted of PBMCs. The source of these receptors is a middle-aged woman in good health and CMV-seropositive.

The rearrangement links TRBV19 to TRBJ1-5, with 8 bases that match TRBD1. With 8 bases clipped from V and 4 bases from J, the junction kept 10 bases outside the gene matches. Germline V gene lookup returns CDR1 LNHDA and CDR2 SQIVND (reference sequence). The CDR3 totals 15 residues. CDR3 sequence (DNA): TGTGCCAGTGACACAGGGGGGTCATTAAATCAGCCCCAGCATTTT. It translates to CASDTGGSLNQPQHF.

The chain carries TRBV13 and TRBJ1-2, with a tentative D call TRBD1 (5 bases). The CDR3 sequence is 15 residues long. With 3 bases removed from V and 6 bases from J, the gap between germline ends came to 17 bases. Germline V gene sequence: CDR1 PRHDT, CDR2 FYEKMQ (reference sequence). CDR3 loop: CASSFRGGLGHGYTF. In DNA, the CDR3 is TGTGCCAGCAGCTTTCGCGGGGGTCTAGGGCATGGCTACACCTTC.

This chain joins TRBV5-1 and TRBJ1-3; D is unresolved. Per the germline V gene, CDR1 is SGHRS and CDR2 is YFSETQ. The CDR3 consists of 15 residues. Trimming removed 2 bases at V and 0 bases at J, with 9 bases between. Here the CDR3 DNA reads TGCGCCAGCAGCTTTTCATTCAGCTCTGGAAACACCATATATTTT. Protein product: CASSFSFSSGNTIYF.

Written as DNA, the CDR3 is TGTGCCAGCAGCCCCCACAGTGGGTTCTCCTACAATGAGCAGTTCTTC. The encoded protein is CASSPHSGFSYNEQFF. The gene calls are TRBV7-3 and TRBJ2-1; D not resolved. The CDR3 loop spans 16 amino acids. V was cut by 5 bases and J by 0 bases, with 14 bases left in between. In germline, CDR1 is SGHTA, CDR2 FQGTGA.

This clone was seen just once. The chain joins TRBV29-1 to TRBJ2-1; D is ambiguous. V was cut by 3 bases and J by 9 bases, with 9 bases left in between. The CDR3 is 11 amino acids. CDR1 is SQVTM and CDR2 is ANQGSEA in the germline V gene. Here the CDR3 DNA reads TGCAGCGTTGAGTTGGGCGCTGAGCAGTTCTTC. It is translated as CSVELGAEQFF.

CDR3 in DNA: TGTGCCAGCAGTTTATTACAGGGTAACCCTTACTTC. Translation: CASSLLQGNPYF. The chain carries TRBV28 and TRBJ2-7; D perhaps matches TRBD1 (6 bases). Per the germline V gene, CDR1 is MDHEN and CDR2 is SYDVKM. This CDR3 region has 12 residues. The V and J ends lost 1 base and 13 bases respectively, with 14 bases between them. The full variable domain, completed using reference TRBV28 and TRBJ2-7, is DVKVTQSSRYLVKRTGEKVFLECVQDMDHENMFWYRQDPGLGLRLIYFSYDVKMKEKGDIPEGYSVSREKKERFSLILESASTNQTSMYLCASSLLQGNPYFGPGTRLTVT.

This clone was seen only a few times. V is TRBV19 and J is TRBJ1-1, with D maybe TRBD1 (5 bases). The length of the CDR3 is 20 residues. CDR1 and CDR2 from the germline V gene are LNHDA and SQIVND (reference sequence). Trimming left V 1 base short and J 7 bases short, with 31 bases between. DNA of the CDR3: TGTGCCAGTAGTATAGTCCCAGGGCATTTAGGGGCACCACGTCCCCTTGAAGCTTTCTTT. Protein: CASSIVPGHLGAPRPLEAFF.

The chain is built from TRBV2 and TRBJ1-1; D not certain. CDR1 and CDR2 from the germline V gene are SNHLY and FYNNEI. This CDR3 has 11 amino acids. With 6 bases removed from V and 8 bases from J, the gap between germline ends came to 10 bases. The CDR3 DNA is TGTGCCAGCAGGGGAGGCGGCGAAGCTTTCTTT. This codes for CASRGGGEAFF.

The V gene is TRBV11-2, the J gene TRBJ2-5; the D gene is possibly TRBD2 (7 bases). Trimming took 1 base from V and 5 from J, leaving 14 bases between them. Germline V gene data show CDR1 as SGHAT and CDR2 as FQNNGV. The CDR3 has 15 residues. The chain's CDR3 is CASSLAGGLQETQYF. The CDR3 DNA reads as TGTGCCAGCAGCTTAGCGGGGGGCCTACAGGAGACCCAGTACTTC.

This chain uses TRBV5-1 with TRBJ1-2; D remains unclear. Trimming removed 2 bases at V and 6 bases at J, with 17 bases between. The CDR3 is 15 residues long. Looked up from germline, CDR1 is SGHRS and CDR2 is YFSETQ. The CDR3 region is CASSFVSGSADGYTF. The CDR3, as DNA: TGCGCCAGCAGCTTTGTCTCGGGTTCTGCTGATGGCTACACCTTC.

The chain is built from TRBV7-9 and TRBJ1-2; 9 bases align to TRBD1. CDR1 and CDR2 (germline): SEHNR, FQNEAQ (reference sequence). CDR3 size: 13 residues. J lost 6 bases, V lost 7 bases, and 6 bases had no gene match. The CDR3 DNA sequence: TGTGCCAGCACCCGGACAGGGGCTAATGGCTACACCTTC. It specifies CASTRTGANGYTF.

The rearrangement links TRBV7-9 to TRBJ2-1; TRBD2 agrees at 7 bases. Germline V gives CDR1 SEHNR, CDR2 FQNEAQ (reference sequence). V lost 3 bases to trimming and J lost 6 bases; unmatched junction nucleotides: 14. CDR3 length equals 17 residues. CDR3 DNA: TGTGCCAGCAGCTTTGGCTTGGCGCTAGCGGCCTCCAATGAGCAGTTCTTC. Translation: CASSFGLALAASNEQFF.

The chain recombines TRBV4-1 with TRBJ1-5; D remains unclear. Trimming left V 2 bases short and J 3 bases short, with 8 bases between. Per germline, CDR1 MGHRA and CDR2 YSYEKL. The CDR3 extends over 14 amino acids. The CDR3 loop is CASSQRVVNQPQHF. The CDR3 DNA sequence: TGCGCCAGCAGCCAACGGGTTGTCAATCAGCCCCAGCATTTT.

As to this clone: The germline gene is not matched at one end of the junction; a read error may be the cause. J is TRBJ1-4 and V is TRBV9; D call uncertain. Looked up from germline, CDR1 is SGDLS and CDR2 is YYNGEE. The CDR3 length is 16 residues. The chain's CDR3 is CASSVGAEINNEKLFF. The CDR3 region has the DNA TGTGCCAGCAGCGTAGGTGCCGAGATCAATAATGAAAAACTGTTCTTT.

The V and J genes are TRBV7-9 and TRBJ2-5, with 7 bases aligning to TRBD2. CDR1 is SEHNR and CDR2 is FQNEAQ in the germline V gene (reference sequence). The CDR3 is 14 residues long. V lost 4 bases to trimming and J lost 2 bases; unmatched junction nucleotides: 4. The CDR3 DNA follows: TGTGCCAGCAGCTCCGGGACTACTCAAGAGACCCAGTACTTC. Amino acids: CASSSGTTQETQYF.

This chain links TRBV27 with TRBJ2-6, with D tentatively TRBD2 (6 bases). From germline, CDR1 is MNHEY and CDR2 SMNVEV (reference sequence). V shed 7 bases and J shed 4 bases, with 14 bases lying between them. This CDR3 is 15 amino acids long. CDR3 protein: CASTSGLPGANVLTF. CDR3 nucleotide sequence: TGTGCCAGCACCAGCGGACTACCCGGGGCCAACGTCCTGACTTTC.

The chain combines TRBV28 with TRBJ1-2; D is perhaps TRBD1 (6 bases). The germline CDR1 and CDR2 sequences are MDHEN and SYDVKM. This CDR3 contains 14 residues. V was cut by 5 bases and J by 1 base, with 11 bases left in between. CDR3 DNA: TGTGCCAGCAGTAGGCACAGGGTTAACTATGGCTACACCTTC. As protein: CASSRHRVNYGYTF.

This clone was recorded a few times. The V call is TRBV9, the J call TRBJ1-1; a possible D gene is TRBD1 (5 bases). CDR1 is SGDLS, CDR2 YYNGEE, per germline. V was pared by 4 bases and J by 2 bases, with 12 bases between. There are 14 residues in the CDR3. CDR3 amino acids: CASSLGLGNTEAFF. In nucleotides, the CDR3 is TGTGCCAGCAGCTTGGGACTCGGCAACACTGAAGCTTTCTTT.

The chain links TRBV5-1 to TRBJ1-1; maybe TRBD1 (6 bases). Germline V gene sequence: CDR1 SGHRS, CDR2 YFSETQ. The ends were cut back, 3 bases at V and 0 bases at J, with 12 bases in the middle. This CDR3 comprises 15 residues. CDR3 protein: CASSYSDSLNTEAFF. The CDR3 coding sequence is TGCGCCAGCAGCTACTCGGACAGTTTGAACACTGAAGCTTTCTTT.

The V and J genes are TRBV27 and TRBJ1-1, with a weak D call TRBD1 (5 bases). The CDR3 loop spans 13 amino acids. V shed 3 bases and J shed 3 bases, with 8 bases lying between them. CDR1 and CDR2 from the germline V gene are MNHEY and SMNVEV (reference sequence). The CDR3 nucleotides are TGTGCCAGCAGTTTTTTAGGGGACACTGAAGCTTTCTTT. This gives the protein CASSFLGDTEAFF.

The rearrangement links TRBV6-5 to TRBJ1-2; D remains ambiguous. This CDR3 has 13 amino acids. Germline CDR1 is MNHEY and CDR2 is SVGAGI. V was shortened by 5 bases and J by 3 bases, with 10 bases between the two germline ends. CDR3 residues: CASSLDGYYGYTF. CDR3 DNA: TGTGCCAGCAGTCTAGACGGCTACTATGGCTACACCTTC.